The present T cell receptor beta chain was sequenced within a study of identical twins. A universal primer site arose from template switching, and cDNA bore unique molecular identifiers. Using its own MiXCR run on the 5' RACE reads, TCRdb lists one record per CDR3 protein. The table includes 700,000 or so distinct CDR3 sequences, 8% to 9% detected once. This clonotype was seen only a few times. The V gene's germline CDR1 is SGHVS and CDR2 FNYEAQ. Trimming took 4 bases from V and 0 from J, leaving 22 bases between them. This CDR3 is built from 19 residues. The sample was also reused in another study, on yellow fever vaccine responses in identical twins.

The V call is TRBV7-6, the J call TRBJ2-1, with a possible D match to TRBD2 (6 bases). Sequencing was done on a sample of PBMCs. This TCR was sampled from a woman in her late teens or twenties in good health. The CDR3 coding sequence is TGTGCCAGCAGCTCAATACTAGCTATGGGGCCCAGCTCCTACAATGAGCAGTTCTTC. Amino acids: CASSSILAMGPSSYNEQFF.